These 18 T cell receptor beta chains came from one sample sequenced in a study of blood T cell repertoires in COVID-19. This table comes from immunoSEQ multiplex PCR, and its TCRdb copy is limited to in-frame clones, with some not included. The sample contains over 200,000 clones, 70% to 85% of which appear only once. Specimen: PBMCs or T cells enriched from blood (not recorded which). The source is a man between 35 and 55 years old who had recovered from COVID-19.

This clone has more than one count but fewer than ten. The chain recombines TRBV4-2 with TRBJ1-5; 7 bases agree with TRBD1. V shed 0 bases, J shed 3 bases, and the junction held 2 bases outside the gene matches. CDR1 is LGHNA and CDR2 is YNFKEQ in the germline V gene. CDR3 length equals 15 residues. DNA for the CDR3: TGTGCCAGCAGCCAAGATGGGACAGACAATCAGCCCCAGCATTTT. It encodes CASSQDGTDNQPQHF.

The chain carries TRBV7-2 and TRBJ1-3, with a tentative D call TRBD1 (5 bases). The CDR3 is 16 residues long. The V gene lost 5 bases and the J gene lost 2 bases, with 16 bases spanning the gap. CDR1 is SGHTA, CDR2 FQGNSA, per germline. This chain's CDR3 is CASSRPGQAAGNTIYF. CDR3 in DNA: TGTGCCAGCAGCCGCCCCGGACAAGCAGCTGGAAACACCATATATTTT.

This rearrangement joins TRBV7-8 to TRBJ1-2; D possibly corresponds to TRBD1 (6 bases). V lost 1 base and J lost 5, with 11 bases in between. Germline values: CDR1 SGHVS, CDR2 FQNEAQ. The CDR3 runs 14 residues. The CDR3 is CASSLGTGSYGYTF. CDR3 DNA: TGTGCCAGCAGCTTAGGTACAGGGAGTTATGGCTACACCTTC. Together with reference TRBV7-8 and TRBJ1-2, the CDR3 gives the full variable domain: GAGVSQSPRYKVAKRGQDVALRCDPISGHVSLFWYQQALGQGPEFLTYFQNEAQLDKSGLPSDRFFAERPEGSVSTLKIQRTQQEDSAVYLCASSLGTGSYGYTFGSGTRLTVV.

V and J are TRBV11-1 and TRBJ1-1; TRBD1 might be the D (5 bases). CDR3 length: 15 amino acids. The V gene lost 5 bases and the J gene lost 0 bases, with 13 bases spanning the gap. CDR1 and CDR2 (germline): SGHAT, FQDESV (reference sequence). Here the CDR3 DNA reads TGTGCCAGCAGCAAACGACAGTACATGAACACTGAAGCTTTCTTT. It specifies CASSKRQYMNTEAFF.

The chain uses TRBV9 and TRBJ2-3; D gene ambiguous. The germline V gene has CDR1 SGDLS and CDR2 YYNGEE. The CDR3 length is 16 residues. Trimming cost V 0 bases and J 2 bases, with 13 bases left between them. CDR3 nucleotides: TGTGCCAGCAGCGTAGTTACTCACCCACCCACAGATACGCAGTATTTT. Translated, it gives CASSVVTHPPTDTQYF.

This clone was picked up a small number of times. For the CDR3, the DNA is TGTGCCAGCAGACCCGGGGGGAGTCAGCCCCAGCATTTT. It yields the protein CASRPGGSQPQHF. The rearrangement uses TRBV28 and TRBJ1-5; perhaps TRBD1 as D (5 bases). The CDR3 totals 13 residues. V was pared by 6 bases and J by 6 bases, with 12 bases between. Germline CDR1 is MDHEN and CDR2 is SYDVKM.

The gene calls are TRBV9 and TRBJ2-3; 7 positions agree with TRBD2. The CDR3 loop spans 13 amino acids. With 7 bases clipped from V and 4 bases from J, the junction kept 6 bases outside the gene matches. CDR1 is SGDLS and CDR2 is YYNGEE in the germline V gene. The CDR3 bases are TGTGCCAGCGGAACTCGGGGGGCAGATACGCAGTATTTT. It is translated as CASGTRGADTQYF.

The chain links TRBV30 to TRBJ1-5; 7 nucleotides align to TRBD1. The CDR3 is 14 residues long. J lost 1 base, V lost 1 base, and 1 base had no gene match. Germline values: CDR1 GTSNPN, CDR2 SVGIG (reference sequence). Written as DNA, the CDR3 is TGTGCCTGGAGTGGGGGACAGAGCAATCAGCCCCAGCATTTT. Residues: CAWSGGQSNQPQHF.

The V and J genes are TRBV30 and TRBJ2-5; 7 bases are shared with TRBD2. The length of the CDR3 is 14 residues. Germline trimming cut 1 base from V and 5 bases from J; bases unmatched to any gene: 7. Germline V gene lookup returns CDR1 GTSNPN and CDR2 SVGIG (reference sequence). The DNA for the CDR3 is TGTGCCTGGAGTGCATGGGCGGGGGAGGAGACCCAGTACTTC. Residues: CAWSAWAGEETQYF. The entire variable domain, with the rest obtained from reference TRBV30 and TRBJ2-5, is as follows: SQTIHQWPATLVQPVGSPLSLECTVEGTSNPNLYWYRQAAGRGLQLLFYSVGIGQISSEVPQNLSASRPQDRQFILSSKKLLLSDSGFYLCAWSAWAGEETQYFGPGTRLLVL.

Written as DNA, the CDR3 is TGCAGGGTAACTAGCGGCAATGAGCAGTTCTTC. It is translated as CRVTSGNEQFF. The chain links TRBV20-1 to TRBJ2-1; TRBD2 aligns across 8 bases. The CDR3 consists of 11 residues. Germline V gene data show CDR1 as DFQATT and CDR2 as SNEGSKA (reference sequence).

This clone was detected ten times or more. The chain recombines TRBV5-1 with TRBJ1-2; 12 bases are a match to TRBD1. Per the germline V gene, CDR1 is SGHRS and CDR2 is YFSETQ. Trimming at V came to 4 bases and at J to 8 bases, leaving 12 bases not matched to a gene. The CDR3 has 16 residues. The CDR3 region is CASSPDGTGGLRGYTF. CDR3 sequence (DNA): TGCGCCAGCAGCCCGGACGGGACAGGGGGCTTGCGGGGCTACACCTTC.

With respect to this clone: Within the sample, other DNA sequences also encode this same CDR3. The V gene is TRBV5-4, the J gene TRBJ1-1, with a tentative D call TRBD1 (6 bases). Germline V gene lookup returns CDR1 SGHNT and CDR2 YYREEE (reference sequence). V was clipped by 0 bases and J by 1 base, with 7 bases between them. The CDR3 covers 14 residues. The CDR3 is CASSLEQGNTEAFF. DNA for the CDR3: TGTGCCAGCAGCTTGGAACAGGGGAACACTGAAGCTTTCTTT. Together with reference TRBV5-4 and TRBJ1-1, the CDR3 gives the full variable domain: ETGVTQSPTHLIKTRGQQVTLRCSSQSGHNTVSWYQQALGQGPQFIFQYYREEENGRGNFPPRFSGLQFPNYSSELNVNALELDDSALYLCASSLEQGNTEAFFGQGTRLTVV.

The CDR3 reads CASTGQGGVISNQPQHF. In DNA, the CDR3 is TGTGCCAGTACTGGACAGGGAGGGGTGATTAGCAATCAGCCCCAGCATTTT. The genes are TRBV19 and TRBJ1-5; 8 bases agree with TRBD1. The CDR3 consists of 17 residues. The germline V gene has CDR1 LNHDA and CDR2 SQIVND (reference sequence). The junction had 11 bases not matched to a gene; V was cut back by 7 bases and J by 0 bases.

The genes are TRBV29-1 and TRBJ2-1, with TRBD1 matching 7 bases. The V gene end was trimmed by 7 bases and the J gene end by 7 bases; junction bases not matched to a gene: 10. The CDR3 totals 13 residues. CDR1 and CDR2 from the germline V gene are SQVTM and ANQGSEA. The CDR3 here is CSAEGAGRNEQFF. In DNA, the CDR3 is TGCAGCGCTGAGGGGGCAGGGCGAAATGAGCAGTTCTTC.

The V and J genes are TRBV7-3 and TRBJ2-3; 8 positions match TRBD2. Germline V gene data show CDR1 as SGHTA and CDR2 as FQGTGA. CDR3 length equals 14 residues. Trimming cost V 0 bases and J 6 bases; bases outside gene matches: 2. The DNA of the CDR3 is TGTGCCAGCAGCTTAACGTCTAGCGGGGATACGCAGTATTTT. This sequence encodes CASSLTSSGDTQYF.

This clone has a handful of counts. This chain uses TRBV5-4 with TRBJ2-1; TRBD2 matches at 11 bases. The CDR3 length is 15 residues. From germline, CDR1 is SGHNT and CDR2 YYREEE (reference sequence). The V and J ends lost 3 bases and 4 bases, in that order; junction bases with no gene match: 3. CDR3 amino acids: CASSSRLAGYNEQFF. The CDR3 DNA is TGTGCCAGCAGCTCCAGACTAGCGGGGTACAATGAGCAGTTCTTC.

This clone has more than one count but fewer than ten. The V and J genes are TRBV19 and TRBJ1-2, with 7 bases that match TRBD1. V shed 7 bases and J 3 bases; nucleotides not matched to a gene: 14. The CDR3 contains 16 residues. The germline V gene has CDR1 LNHDA and CDR2 SQIVND (reference sequence). CDR3 sequence reads: CASTADGAQGDYGYTF. In DNA form, the CDR3 reads TGTGCCAGTACCGCGGATGGGGCCCAGGGGGACTATGGCTACACCTTC.

CDR3 bases: TGTGCCAGCAGCGTAGGAGTGGGGCTGGAGACCCAGTACTTC. Encoded protein: CASSVGVGLETQYF. The chain carries TRBV9 and TRBJ2-5, with a weak D call TRBD1 (5 bases). CDR3 length: 14 residues. V lost 0 bases and J 5 bases, leaving 11 bases between the germline ends. In germline, CDR1 is SGDLS, CDR2 YYNGEE. Drawing the rest from reference TRBV9 and TRBJ2-5, the complete variable domain is DSGVTQTPKHLITATGQRVTLRCSPRSGDLSVYWYQQSLDQGLQFLIQYYNGEERAKGNILERFSAQQFPDLHSELNLSSLELGDSALYFCASSVGVGLETQYFGPGTRLLVL.